This is a list of T cell receptor beta chains from one sample in a study of beta chain features in type 1 diabetes. Libraries were prepared by immunoSEQ multiplex PCR; TCRdb keeps only in-frame clonotypes and omits some of them. The sample gives roughly 450,000 clones, over 11% of which show up once; about 0.034% is in the top ten. Sequenced sample: naive CD4+ T cells from blood. The receptors shown here come from a young man in good health. The CDR3 runs from the conserved cysteine through the conserved F or W. The D gene is left open where the match is weak. Not every row has a clone size; where given, it reads once, few, many or a size class.

>.|TRBV30|TRBJ1-1|.
CAWSFPGVLVTEAFF
TGTGCCTGGAGTTTCCCTGGGGTTTTGGTCACTGAAGCTTTCTTT
>.|TRBV7-7|TRBJ2-1|.
CASSPRTGGNEQFF
TGTGCCAGCAGCCCAAGGACAGGAGGGAATGAGCAGTTCTTC
>.|TRBV7-9|TRBJ1-3|.
CASSFYGSSSGNTIYF
TGTGCCAGCAGCTTTTACGGTTCGAGCTCTGGAAACACCATATATTTT
>.|TRBV7-9|TRBJ2-3|.
CASSLVGASTDTQYF
TGTGCCAGCAGCTTAGTCGGGGCTAGCACAGATACGCAGTATTTT
>.|TRBV5-4|TRBJ2-7|few
CASSFGAGYEQYF
TGTGCCAGCAGCTTCGGAGCCGGCTACGAGCAGTACTTC
>TRBD2|TRBV5-1|TRBJ2-1|few
CASSLAFAGGPYNEQFF
TGCGCCAGCAGCTTGGCCTTTGCGGGAGGGCCCTACAATGAGCAGTTCTTC
>.|TRBV7-2|TRBJ2-3|.
CASSSNRDTQYF
TGTGCCAGCAGCTCCAATAGGGATACGCAGTATTTT
>.|TRBV5-1|TRBJ2-5|few
CASSSQGGPETQYF
TGCGCCAGCAGCTCCCAGGGGGGGCCAGAGACCCAGTACTTC
>.|TRBV5-4|TRBJ2-1|.
CASSLARGTNNEQFF
TGTGCCAGCAGCTTGGCACGCGGCACTAACAATGAGCAGTTCTTC
>.|TRBV4-1|TRBJ2-5|few
CASSQDLGGRRETQYF
TGCGCCAGCAGCCAAGATCTAGGGGGACGTAGGGAGACCCAGTACTTC
>TRBD1|TRBV29-1|TRBJ2-3|few
CSVDQGGTDTQYF
TGCAGCGTTGATCAGGGGGGCACAGATACGCAGTATTTT
>.|TRBV6-5|TRBJ2-5|.
CASTETRAETQYF
TGTGCCAGCACGGAGACTAGGGCCGAGACCCAGTACTTC
>TRBD2|TRBV12-5|TRBJ2-2|.
CATQAGGFFGELFF
TGTGCCACCCAAGCGGGGGGCTTTTTCGGGGAGCTGTTTTTT
>.|TRBV7-2|TRBJ2-1|few
CASSLEGLPYNEQFF
TGTGCCAGCAGCTTAGAGGGACTCCCTTACAATGAGCAGTTCTTC
>.|TRBV7-2|TRBJ2-1|few
CASSLGQYSYNEQFF
TGTGCCAGCAGCTTAGGACAGTACTCCTACAATGAGCAGTTCTTC
>.|TRBV6-5|TRBJ1-5|few
CASSLRLGNQPQHF
TGTGCCAGCAGTTTAAGGTTGGGCAATCAGCCCCAGCATTTT
>.|TRBV27|TRBJ2-7|few
CASSRYPGARYEQYF
TGTGCCAGCAGCCGATATCCGGGGGCTCGCTACGAGCAGTACTTC
>.|TRBV19|TRBJ1-2|few
CARASGTKGYTF
TGTGCCAGGGCTTCGGGGACAAAAGGCTACACCTTC
>.|TRBV30|TRBJ2-6|few
CAWSAGYSGANVLTF
TGTGCCTGGAGTGCAGGGTACTCTGGGGCCAACGTCCTGACTTTC
>.|TRBV7-3|TRBJ2-1|few
CASSARPWQEQFF
TGTGCCAGCAGCGCCAGGCCCTGGCAGGAGCAGTTCTTC
>.|TRBV7-6|TRBJ1-3|.
CASSLSDGNTIYF
TGTGCCAGCAGCCTTTCGGATGGAAACACCATATATTTT
>.|TRBV30|TRBJ1-2|.
CAWSVLYGYTF
TGTGCCTGGAGTGTATTATATGGCTACACCTTC
>.|TRBV29-1|TRBJ1-1|.
CSVEVRGVRHTEAFF
TGCAGCGTTGAAGTGCGAGGGGTGAGACACACTGAAGCTTTCTTT
>.|TRBV5-8|TRBJ2-3|few
CASNSLGAGDTQYF
TGTGCCAGCAACTCTTTGGGTGCTGGGGATACGCAGTATTTT
>.|TRBV2|TRBJ2-5|few
CASNFGGRMGETQYF
TGTGCCAGCAATTTCGGGGGAAGGATGGGAGAGACCCAGTACTTC
>.|TRBV7-2|TRBJ1-2|.
CASSLASNYGYTF
TGTGCCAGCAGCTTAGCGTCGAACTATGGCTACACCTTC
>.|TRBV9|TRBJ1-6|.
CASSVVMALAYNSPLHF
TGTGCCAGCAGCGTAGTTATGGCCTTGGCCTATAATTCACCCCTCCACTTT
>TRBD1|TRBV10-3|TRBJ2-6|few
CAIRDRDRVANVLTF
TGTGCCATCAGAGACCGGGACAGGGTCGCCAACGTCCTGACTTTC
>TRBD2|TRBV29-1|TRBJ2-1|few
CSGGRALDEQFF
TGCAGCGGTGGGAGGGCCTTAGATGAGCAGTTCTTC
>.|TRBV20-1|TRBJ1-2|.
CSATKGLGYTF
TGCAGTGCTACCAAGGGTTTAGGCTACACCTTC
>.|TRBV29-1|TRBJ1-4|.
CSVGPLPNEKLFF
TGCAGCGTTGGGCCATTGCCTAATGAAAAACTGTTTTTT
>TRBD2|TRBV9|TRBJ2-2|.
CASSNPSGVTGELFF
TGTGCCAGCAGTAACCCCAGCGGGGTCACCGGGGAGCTGTTTTTT
>.|TRBV11-1|TRBJ2-2|.
CASSLTVSTGELFF
TGTGCCAGCAGCTTGACAGTATCTACCGGGGAGCTGTTTTTT
>.|TRBV19|TRBJ1-2|.
CATTVGTNYGYTF
TGTGCCACCACTGTAGGTACCAACTATGGCTACACCTTC
>.|TRBV5-4|TRBJ1-1|few
CASSLNPDPEAFF
TGTGCCAGCAGCTTGAACCCGGACCCTGAAGCTTTCTTT
>.|TRBV7-2|TRBJ2-1|few
CASSTRASRYEQFF
TGTGCCAGCAGCACGCGGGCCTCCCGCTATGAGCAGTTCTTC
>.|TRBV7-2|TRBJ2-1|.
CASSAFSNEQFF
TGTGCCAGCAGCGCCTTCTCCAATGAGCAGTTCTTC
>TRBD2|TRBV29-1|TRBJ2-5|few
CSVEEGRAEETQYF
TGCAGCGTTGAAGAGGGGAGGGCAGAAGAGACCCAGTACTTC
>.|TRBV29-1|TRBJ1-1|few
CSVGPVAGIEAFF
TGCAGCGTTGGACCTGTGGCAGGGATAGAAGCTTTCTTT